Below, 13 T cell receptor beta chains from the same sample are listed, as sequenced in a study of blood T cell repertoires in COVID-19. The method was immunoSEQ multiplex PCR; TCRdb's version includes in-frame clones alone and lacks a portion of them. In the table there are roughly 260,000 clones, approximately 86% of which are singletons. Sequenced: peripheral blood. These receptors came from a man aged 35-49 years who had recovered from COVID-19.

This chain connects TRBV15 to TRBJ2-1, with TRBD2 as a possible D gene (6 bases). The CDR3 runs 17 residues. Trimming took 3 bases from V and 4 from J, leaving 19 bases between them. In germline, CDR1 is LNHNV, CDR2 YYDKDF (reference sequence). The CDR3 region is CATSSPRDSSTYNEQFF. The CDR3 region has the DNA TGTGCCACCAGCAGCCCCAGGGACTCCTCCACTTACAATGAGCAGTTCTTC. The full variable domain, with the rest looked up from reference TRBV15 and TRBJ2-1, is DAMVIQNPRYQVTQFGKPVTLSCSQTLNHNVMYWYQQKSSQAPKLLFHYYDKDFNNEADTPDNFQSRRPNTSFCFLDIRSPGLGDTAMYLCATSSPRDSSTYNEQFFGPGTRLTVL.

The chain recombines TRBV21-1 with TRBJ2-3; the table's D call of TRBD2 was not tested on the DNA. TRBV21-1 is assigned pseudogene status. This CDR3 has 18 residues. The CDR3 here is CASSKWGLAGGTTDTQYF. DNA for the CDR3: TGTGCCAGCAGCAAATGGGGACTAGCGGGAGGAACCACAGATACGCAGTATTTT.

The chain carries TRBV6-5 and TRBJ1-2; D is ambiguous. The CDR3 runs to 16 residues. From germline, CDR1 is MNHEY and CDR2 SVGAGI. Between the trimmed V and J ends, which lost 0 bases and 0 bases, there was a span of 11 bases. In nucleotides, the CDR3 is TGTGCCAGCAGTTACTCTGGAACAGACACTAACTATGGCTACACCTTC. Protein: CASSYSGTDTNYGYTF.

This rearrangement joins TRBV5-6 to TRBJ2-7; a possible D gene is TRBD2 (6 bases). This CDR3 contains 14 residues. The germline V gene has CDR1 SGHDT and CDR2 YYEEEE. The V end lost 2 bases, the J end lost 1 base, and 10 bases lay between the germline ends. CDR3 sequence: CASSFYGGSYEQYF. As DNA, the CDR3 is TGTGCCAGCAGCTTTTACGGGGGTTCCTACGAGCAGTACTTC.

This clone occurred once. This chain uses TRBV19 with TRBJ2-3; 8 bases map to TRBD2. Germline V gene lookup returns CDR1 LNHDA and CDR2 SQIVND (reference sequence). V shed 4 bases, J shed 4 bases, and the junction held 10 bases outside the gene matches. This CDR3 has 16 residues. The CDR3 loop reads CASSRTVGGASDTQYF. DNA of the CDR3: TGTGCCAGTAGTAGGACCGTCGGGGGGGCTTCAGATACGCAGTATTTT.

In the case of this clone: The sample holds other DNA sequences that translate to the same CDR3. V is TRBV7-9 and J is TRBJ2-1; tentatively, D is TRBD1 (5 bases). The length of the CDR3 is 13 residues. V lost 0 bases and J 6 bases, leaving 6 bases between the germline ends. Germline CDR1 reads SEHNR; CDR2 reads FQNEAQ (reference sequence). Here the CDR3 reads CASSLAGANEQFF. CDR3 sequence (DNA): TGTGCCAGCAGCTTAGCAGGGGCCAATGAGCAGTTCTTC.

The chain recombines TRBV7-6 with TRBJ2-7; TRBD1 matches at 7 bases. J was trimmed by 0 bases and V by 5 bases; bases with no gene match: 7. The CDR3 loop spans 15 amino acids. The germline V gene has CDR1 SGHVS and CDR2 FNYEAQ. As DNA, the CDR3 is TGTGCCAGCAGCCCAGCCTGGGACAGCTCCTACGAGCAGTACTTC. Protein product: CASSPAWDSSYEQYF.

The rearrangement links TRBV7-2 to TRBJ2-1, with 8 bases aligning to TRBD2. CDR1 is SGHTA, CDR2 FQGNSA, per germline. This CDR3 is built from 14 residues. V gave up 6 bases and J gave up 8 bases; unmatched junction bases: 9. CDR3 sequence reads: CASRTWTSIDEQFF. CDR3 coding DNA: TGTGCCAGCAGGACTTGGACTAGCATCGATGAGCAGTTCTTC. The complete variable domain, with remaining parts taken from reference TRBV7-2 and TRBJ2-1, reads GAGVSQSPSNKVTEKGKDVELRCDPISGHTALYWYRQSLGQGLEFLIYFQGNSAPDKSGLPSDRFSAERTGGSVSTLTIQRTQQEDSAVYLCASRTWTSIDEQFFGPGTRLTVL.

The rearrangement joins TRBV6-5 to TRBJ1-6; 7 bases agree with TRBD1. The trim removed 6 bases at V and 7 bases at J, leaving 6 bases unmatched. The germline CDR1 and CDR2 sequences are MNHEY and SVGAGI. The CDR3 extends over 14 amino acids. The CDR3 DNA is TGTGCCAGCAGGTTGACAGGGCTAAATTCACCCCTCCACTTT. It yields the protein CASRLTGLNSPLHF.

The chain couples TRBV6-5 to TRBJ1-5, with D maybe TRBD1 (5 bases). Germline lookup yields CDR1 MNHEY and CDR2 SVGAGI. V dropped 8 bases and J dropped 0 bases, with 14 bases sitting between them. The CDR3 is 15 residues long. As DNA, the CDR3 is TGTGCCAGCGGGGCCTTTAGTAATAGCAATCAGCCCCAGCATTTT. Translated: CASGAFSNSNQPQHF.

The chain uses TRBV7-8 and TRBJ2-7, with a tentative D call TRBD1 (5 bases). The V end was cut by 5 bases, the J end by 1 base, with 9 bases between. Germline V lookup: CDR1 SGHVS, CDR2 FQNEAQ. The CDR3 covers 13 residues. As DNA, the CDR3 is TGTGCCAGCAGCCGAGACAGATCCTACGAGCAGTACTTC. Amino acid sequence: CASSRDRSYEQYF.

This chain uses TRBV9 with TRBJ1-5; 7 bases are shared with TRBD1. The CDR3 has 14 residues. CDR1 is SGDLS and CDR2 is YYNGEE in the germline V gene. Trimming at V came to 3 bases and at J to 7 bases, leaving 7 bases not matched to a gene. CDR3 DNA: TGTGCCAGCAGCGCAACGACAGGGCCACAGCCCCAGCATTTT. It translates to CASSATTGPQPQHF.

This rearrangement joins TRBV18 to TRBJ2-2, with 15 nucleotides matching TRBD2. The CDR3 spans 20 residues. Germline CDR1 is KGHSH and CDR2 is LQKENI. V shed 4 bases, J shed 0 bases, and the junction held 9 bases outside the gene matches. CDR3 in amino acids: CASSRLGLAGGIANTGELFF. The CDR3 nucleotides are TGTGCCAGCTCACGATTGGGACTAGCGGGGGGTATCGCGAACACCGGGGAGCTGTTTTTT.